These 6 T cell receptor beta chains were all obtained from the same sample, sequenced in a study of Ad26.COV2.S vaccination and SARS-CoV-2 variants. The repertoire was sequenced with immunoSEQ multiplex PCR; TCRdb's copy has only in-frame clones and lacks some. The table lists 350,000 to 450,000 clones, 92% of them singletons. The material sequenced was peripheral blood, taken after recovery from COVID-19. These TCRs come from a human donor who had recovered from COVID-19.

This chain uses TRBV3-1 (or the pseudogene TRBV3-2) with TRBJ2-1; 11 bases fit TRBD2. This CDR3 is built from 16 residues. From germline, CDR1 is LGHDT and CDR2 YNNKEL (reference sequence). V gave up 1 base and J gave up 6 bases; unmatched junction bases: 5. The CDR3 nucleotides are TGTGCCAGCAGCCAAGGTAGCGGGGGGGCATCCAATGAGCAGTTCTTC. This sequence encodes CASSQGSGGASNEQFF.

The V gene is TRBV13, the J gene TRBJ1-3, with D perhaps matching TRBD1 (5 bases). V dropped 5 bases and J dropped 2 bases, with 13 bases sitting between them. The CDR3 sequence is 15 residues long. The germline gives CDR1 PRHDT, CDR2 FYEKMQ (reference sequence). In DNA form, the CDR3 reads TGTGCCAGCAGCCAAACGGGACGAACTGGAAACACCATATATTTT. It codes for CASSQTGRTGNTIYF.

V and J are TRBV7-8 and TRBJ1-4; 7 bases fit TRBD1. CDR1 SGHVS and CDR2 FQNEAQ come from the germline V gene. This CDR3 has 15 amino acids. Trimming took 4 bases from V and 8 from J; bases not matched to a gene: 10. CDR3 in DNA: TGTGCCAGCAGCTCTCAGGGGGTCTCTGGGGAAAAACTGTTTTTT. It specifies CASSSQGVSGEKLFF.

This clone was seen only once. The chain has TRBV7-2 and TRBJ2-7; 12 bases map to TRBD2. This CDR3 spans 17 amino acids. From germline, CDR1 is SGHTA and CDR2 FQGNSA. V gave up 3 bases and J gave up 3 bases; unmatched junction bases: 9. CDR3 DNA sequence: TGTGCCAGCAGCTTTCCCATGACTAGCGGGGGCTTCTACGAGCAGTACTTC. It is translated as CASSFPMTSGGFYEQYF.

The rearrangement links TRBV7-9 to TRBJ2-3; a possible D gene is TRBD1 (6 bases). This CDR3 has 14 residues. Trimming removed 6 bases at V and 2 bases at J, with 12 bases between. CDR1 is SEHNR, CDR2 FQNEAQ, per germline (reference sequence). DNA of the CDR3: TGTGCCAGCAGGGACAGACTAAACACAGATACGCAGTATTTT. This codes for CASRDRLNTDTQYF.

Here the CDR3 DNA reads TGTGCCAGCAGTCCCCGGTGGCTGAGCGGGTCAACTAATGAAAAACTGTTTTTT. The encoded protein is CASSPRWLSGSTNEKLFF. J is TRBJ1-4 and V is TRBV27; D ambiguous. Trimming removed 5 bases from V and 0 bases from J, with 19 bases in between. The CDR3 has 18 residues. The germline V gene encodes CDR1 MNHEY and CDR2 SMNVEV (reference sequence).